A selection of T cell receptor beta chains follows, all from one sample in a study of glioma-infiltrating T cells after dendritic cell vaccination. The repertoire was sequenced with immunoSEQ multiplex PCR; TCRdb's copy has only in-frame clones and lacks some. The repertoire includes fewer than 110,000 clones, roughly 79% of them detected once, and 10% to 15% sits in the top ten. The source material was blood, sampled before dendritic cell vaccination. These receptors all stem from a human donor with glioblastoma. Each CDR3 is given with its conserved first and last residue. A D gene is named only where the DNA matches it firmly. Not all rows give a size; the values are once, few, many and, for expanded clones, a class.

d_gene	j_gene	abundance	v_gene	CDR3nt	CDR3aa
NA	TRBJ2-5	NA	TRBV7-9	TGTGCCAGCAGCGCGACAGTTAGGGAGACCCAGTACTTC	CASSATVRETQYF
NA	TRBJ1-5	NA	TRBV7-9	TGTGCCAGCAGCTCCCTTGGACAGCCTAATCAGCCCCAGCATTTT	CASSSLGQPNQPQHF
TRBD1	TRBJ2-2	NA	TRBV6-6	TGTGCCCGGTGGGGATGGACAGGGTCAAACACCGGGGAGCTGTTTTTT	CARWGWTGSNTGELFF
NA	TRBJ1-1	NA	TRBV5-1	TGCGCCAGCAGAATTGAGGAGAACACTGAAGCTTTCTTT	CASRIEENTEAFF
NA	TRBJ2-1	NA	TRBV4-1	TGCGCCAGCGGGGGGATTTACAATGAGCAGTTCTTC	CASGGIYNEQFF
NA	TRBJ2-3	NA	TRBV18	TGTGCCAGCTCACCCTGGACAGAACTGTATAGCACAGATACGCAGTATTTT	CASSPWTELYSTDTQYF
NA	TRBJ1-1	NA	TRBV5-1	TGCGCCAGCAGTTCCGGGGTGTTCAACACTGAAGCTTTCTTT	CASSSGVFNTEAFF
TRBD1	TRBJ1-2	NA	TRBV7-9	TGTGCCAGCAGCTTAGAGGACAGGGGGAACTATGGCTACACCTTC	CASSLEDRGNYGYTF
NA	TRBJ2-3	NA	TRBV19	TGTGCCAGTAGTCTACAGCTACGACAAGATACGCAGTATTTT	CASSLQLRQDTQYF
NA	TRBJ2-1	NA	TRBV30	TGTGCCTGGATCGATACAGGGCGCTCCTACAATGAGCAGTTCTTC	CAWIDTGRSYNEQFF
TRBD1	TRBJ2-7	NA	TRBV18	TGTGCCAGCTCATCGGAGATGGACAGGGTCTACGAGCAGTACTTC	CASSSEMDRVYEQYF
NA	TRBJ2-1	NA	TRBV27	TGTGCCAGCAGTTTCTCCACAGGGACGAAGCCCTCCTACAATGAGCAGTTCTTC	CASSFSTGTKPSYNEQFF
NA	TRBJ1-2	NA	TRBV9	TGTGCCAGCAGCGTAGATTCACAGAACTATGGCTACACCTTC	CASSVDSQNYGYTF
NA	TRBJ1-2	NA	TRBV4-1	TGCGCCAGCAGCCAAGTTGGCACAGGGCACAGGATCAACTATGGCTACACCTTC	CASSQVGTGHRINYGYTF
NA	TRBJ2-3	NA	TRBV7-9	TGTGCCAGCAGGTTACGGGGTTACTCTAGCACAGATACGCAGTATTTT	CASRLRGYSSTDTQYF
TRBD1	TRBJ1-2	NA	TRBV4-3	TGCGCCAGCAGCCAACCCAGGGACAGTAGCGGTGGCTACACCTTC	CASSQPRDSSGGYTF
NA	TRBJ1-1	NA	TRBV5-4	TGTGCCAGCAGCTTGCTTTCGGTGAACACTGAAGCTTTCTTT	CASSLLSVNTEAFF
NA	TRBJ1-3	NA	TRBV19	TGTGCCAGTAGTACCCGCGGGGGCCTTGGAAACACCATATATTTT	CASSTRGGLGNTIYF
NA	TRBJ2-7	NA	TRBV6-1	TGTGCCAGCAGTGAATTTCTCAGCAGGGCCACCTACGAGCAGTACTTC	CASSEFLSRATYEQYF
NA	TRBJ1-1	NA	TRBV21-1	TGTGCCAGCAGCAAACTTGTCCAGGGTTCGAACACTGAAGCTTTCTTT	CASSKLVQGSNTEAFF
TRBD1	TRBJ2-7	NA	TRBV5-4	TGTGCCAGCAGCTTGGAACAGGGGTACGAGCAGTACTTC	CASSLEQGYEQYF
NA	TRBJ2-5	NA	TRBV5-6	TGTGCCAGCAGTTCTGGTCTAAAAGAGACCCAGTACTTC	CASSSGLKETQYF
TRBD1	TRBJ2-7	NA	TRBV7-2	TGTGCCAGCAGCTGGGGACAGGGATACGAGCAGTACTTC	CASSWGQGYEQYF
NA	TRBJ1-1	NA	TRBV30	TGTGCCTGGAGTGCCGGACAGTGGGGGAACACTGAAGCTTTCTTT	CAWSAGQWGNTEAFF
TRBD1	TRBJ1-5	NA	TRBV27	TGTGCCAGCAGTTTAAAGACAGGGGGCCCTAGGCAGCCCCAGCATTTT	CASSLKTGGPRQPQHF
NA	TRBJ1-4	few	TRBV7-2	TGTGCCAGCAGCTTATACCGAGGTAGTAATGAAAAACTGTTTTTT	CASSLYRGSNEKLFF
TRBD1	TRBJ1-2	NA	TRBV28	TGTGCCAGCAGTTTTCCGGGACAGGGGGTCTCTGGCTACACCTTC	CASSFPGQGVSGYTF
TRBD1	TRBJ1-2	NA	TRBV30	TGTGCCTGGGGGGACAGGGACTATGGCTACACCTTC	CAWGDRDYGYTF
TRBD1	TRBJ1-2	NA	TRBV7-2	TGTGCCAGCAGCTTACGGGACAGGGGGTCCTATGGCTACACCTTC	CASSLRDRGSYGYTF
TRBD2	TRBJ2-1	few	TRBV2	TGTGCCAGCAGTGAACGGGTAGCGGGGGGGCGATCTGAGCAGTTCTTC	CASSERVAGGRSEQFF
TRBD1	TRBJ2-1	few	TRBV19	TGTGCCAGTAGTATCCGACAGGGGGAAAACAATGAGCAGTTCTTC	CASSIRQGENNEQFF
TRBD2	TRBJ2-1	NA	TRBV10-1	TGCGCCGGGTATTGGGGACTAGCTTTGTACAATGAGCAGTTCTTC	CAGYWGLALYNEQFF
NA	TRBJ1-1	NA	TRBV6-5	TGTGCCAGCTCCAAAGGTGAGGATATGAACACTGAAGCTTTCTTT	CASSKGEDMNTEAFF
NA	TRBJ2-5	NA	TRBV6-1	TGTGCCAGCAGTCTCCGACTCGAGACCCAGTACTTC	CASSLRLETQYF
TRBD1	TRBJ1-1	NA	TRBV5-1	TGCGCCAGCACCCTTACCCAAGGGACAGTCGGGATTGAAGCTTTCTTT	CASTLTQGTVGIEAFF
TRBD1	TRBJ1-2	NA	TRBV11-1	TGTGCCAGCAGCCTACCGACAGGGGGCGTGGAAGGCTACACCTTC	CASSLPTGGVEGYTF
NA	TRBJ2-5	NA	TRBV27	TGTGCCAGCATTCATCACCAGTACTTC	CASIHHQYF
NA	TRBJ1-1	NA	TRBV19	TGTGCCAGTAGAGCGGGGTGGGAGCGGTCTGAAGCTTTCTTT	CASRAGWERSEAFF
TRBD2	TRBJ2-5	NA	TRBV7-9	TGTGCCAGCAGCTTAAGGGCTAGCGGGTCCCAAGAGACCCAGTACTTC	CASSLRASGSQETQYF
TRBD1	TRBJ1-3	NA	TRBV5-1	TGCGCCAGCAGCGCCGGGACAGGGGACTCTGGAAACACCATATATTTT	CASSAGTGDSGNTIYF
NA	TRBJ2-6	NA	TRBV11-2	TGTGCCAGCAGCGCCTGGAGCCGGGTACTTTCTGGGGCCAACGTCCTGACTTTC	CASSAWSRVLSGANVLTF
TRBD1	TRBJ1-5	few	TRBV2	TGTGCCAGCAGTGCGGGACAGGGGAGGCAGCATTTT	CASSAGQGRQHF
TRBD1	TRBJ1-2	NA	TRBV15	TGTGCCACCAGCAGAGGTCGGGACAGGGTCCCCTATGGCTACACCTTC	CATSRGRDRVPYGYTF
NA	TRBJ1-3	NA	TRBV5-1	TGCGCCAGCAGCTTGTCTGGTAGTAAGGGAAACACCATATATTTT	CASSLSGSKGNTIYF
TRBD1	TRBJ1-1	NA	TRBV2	TGTGCCAGCAGGGGACAGCCGAACACTGAAGCTTTCTTT	CASRGQPNTEAFF
TRBD1	TRBJ1-1	NA	TRBV7-9	TGTGCCAGCAGCCGAGACAGGGGCGGCACTGAAGCTTTCTTT	CASSRDRGGTEAFF
NA	TRBJ1-6	NA	TRBV5-1	TGCGCCACCGGAACAGACAGTGGAAATTCACCCCTCCACTTT	CATGTDSGNSPLHF
NA	TRBJ2-7	NA	TRBV7-8	TGTGCCAGCACCCCGACCGGGGACATCTCCTACGAGCAGTACTTC	CASTPTGDISYEQYF
TRBD1	TRBJ1-1	NA	TRBV6-5	TGTGCCAGCAGTTACGGTTCAGGGGGCACTGAAGCTTTCTTT	CASSYGSGGTEAFF
NA	TRBJ2-7	NA	TRBV6-6	TGTGCCAGCAGCCCCGGGTTCTCAAGGCACTACGAGCAGTACTTC	CASSPGFSRHYEQYF
NA	TRBJ2-3	NA	TRBV5-6	TGTGCCAGCAGCTTATCGGGTGTGGGAAGAGCGGTAGATACGCAGTATTTT	CASSLSGVGRAVDTQYF
TRBD1	TRBJ1-1	NA	TRBV5-4	TGTGCCAGCAGCTGGCGGGCAGGGGGCACTGAAGCTTTCTTT	CASSWRAGGTEAFF
TRBD2	TRBJ2-7	NA	TRBV5-4	TGTGCCAGCAGCTTACCGGGACTAGCGGGGGGCCGCCTTAGCTCCTACGAGCAGTACTTC	CASSLPGLAGGRLSSYEQYF
NA	TRBJ1-5	once	TRBV4-2	TGTGCCAGCAGCCAAGATAACACAGATCAGCCCCAGCATTTT	CASSQDNTDQPQHF
NA	TRBJ2-7	many	TRBV6-5	TGTGCCAGCAGTCCCACCCGACAGGTGGGCTACGAGCAGTACTTC	CASSPTRQVGYEQYF